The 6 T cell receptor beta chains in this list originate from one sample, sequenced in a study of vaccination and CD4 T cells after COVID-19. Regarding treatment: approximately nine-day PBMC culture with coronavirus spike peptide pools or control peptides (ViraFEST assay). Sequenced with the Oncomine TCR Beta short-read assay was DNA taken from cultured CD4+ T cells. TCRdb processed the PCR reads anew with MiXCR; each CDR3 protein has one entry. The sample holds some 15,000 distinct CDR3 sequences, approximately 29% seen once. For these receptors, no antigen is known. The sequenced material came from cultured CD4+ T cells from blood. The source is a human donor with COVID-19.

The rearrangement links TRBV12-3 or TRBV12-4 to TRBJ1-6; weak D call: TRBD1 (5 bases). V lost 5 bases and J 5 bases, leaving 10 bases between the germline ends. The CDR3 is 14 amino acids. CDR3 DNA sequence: TGTGCCAGCAGTATGACAGTGAATAATTCACCCCTCCACTTT. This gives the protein CASSMTVNNSPLHF.

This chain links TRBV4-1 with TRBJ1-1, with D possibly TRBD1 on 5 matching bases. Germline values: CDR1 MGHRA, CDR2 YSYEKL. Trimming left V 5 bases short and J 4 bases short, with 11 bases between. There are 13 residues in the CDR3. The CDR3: CASSGTGSTEAFF. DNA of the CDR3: TGCGCCAGCAGCGGAACAGGAAGCACTGAAGCTTTCTTT.

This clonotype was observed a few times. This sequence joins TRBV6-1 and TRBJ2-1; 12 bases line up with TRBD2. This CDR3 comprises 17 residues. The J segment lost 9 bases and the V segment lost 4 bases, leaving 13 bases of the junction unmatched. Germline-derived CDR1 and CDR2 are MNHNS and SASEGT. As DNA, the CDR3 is TGTGCCAGCAGTGCTTACCCTAGCGGGGGGGGCCGGGGTGAGCAGTTCTTC. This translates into CASSAYPSGGGRGEQFF.

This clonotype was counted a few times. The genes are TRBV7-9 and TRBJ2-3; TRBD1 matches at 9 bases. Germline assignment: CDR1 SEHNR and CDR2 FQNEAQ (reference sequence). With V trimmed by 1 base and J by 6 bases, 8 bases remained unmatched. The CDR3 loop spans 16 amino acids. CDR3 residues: CASSLVGTGKQDTQYF. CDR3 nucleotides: TGTGCCAGCAGCTTAGTAGGGACAGGGAAGCAGGATACGCAGTATTTT.

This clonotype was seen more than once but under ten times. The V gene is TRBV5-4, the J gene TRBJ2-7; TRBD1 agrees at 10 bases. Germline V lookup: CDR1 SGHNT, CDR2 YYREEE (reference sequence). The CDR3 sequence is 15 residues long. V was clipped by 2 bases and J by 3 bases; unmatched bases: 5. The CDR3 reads CASSLSRDRGYEQYF. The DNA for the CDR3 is TGTGCCAGCAGCTTATCCCGGGACAGGGGCTACGAGCAGTACTTC.

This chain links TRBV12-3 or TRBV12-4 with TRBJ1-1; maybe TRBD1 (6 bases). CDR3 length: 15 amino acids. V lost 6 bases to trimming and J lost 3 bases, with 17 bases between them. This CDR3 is CASSPRGSAYTEAFF. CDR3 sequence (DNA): TGTGCCAGCAGCCCCAGGGGCAGTGCGTACACTGAAGCTTTCTTT.